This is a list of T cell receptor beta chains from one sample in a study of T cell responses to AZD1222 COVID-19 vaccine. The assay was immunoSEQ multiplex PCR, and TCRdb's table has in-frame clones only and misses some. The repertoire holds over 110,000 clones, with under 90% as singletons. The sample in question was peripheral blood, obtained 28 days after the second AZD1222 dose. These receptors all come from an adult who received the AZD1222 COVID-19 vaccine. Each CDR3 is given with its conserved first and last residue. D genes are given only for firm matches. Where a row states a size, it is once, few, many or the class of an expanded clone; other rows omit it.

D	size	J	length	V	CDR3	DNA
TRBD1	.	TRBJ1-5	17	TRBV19	CASSIKPRTGFNQPQHF	TGTGCCAGTAGTATAAAACCCCGGACAGGGTTCAATCAGCCCCAGCATTTT
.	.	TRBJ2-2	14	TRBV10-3	CAIRAGQNTGELFF	TGTGCCATCAGGGCTGGACAAAACACCGGGGAGCTGTTTTTT
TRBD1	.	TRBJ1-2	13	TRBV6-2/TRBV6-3	CASSPGQWYGYTF	TGTGCCAGCAGTCCGGGACAGTGGTATGGCTACACCTTC
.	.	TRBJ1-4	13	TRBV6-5	CASSLQGQKVLFF	TGTGCCAGCAGTCTACAGGGCCAAAAAGTTCTGTTTTTT
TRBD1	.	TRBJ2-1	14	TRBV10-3	CAISEGTGYNEQFF	TGTGCCATCAGTGAAGGGACAGGTTACAATGAGCAGTTCTTC
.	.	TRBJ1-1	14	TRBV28	CASRPDRRNTEAFF	TGTGCCAGCAGACCCGACAGGAGGAACACTGAAGCTTTCTTT
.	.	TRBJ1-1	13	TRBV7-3	CASSLAINTEAFF	TGTGCCAGCAGCTTAGCGATCAACACTGAAGCTTTCTTT
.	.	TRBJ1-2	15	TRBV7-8	CASSLAGQTIGGYTF	TGTGCCAGCAGCTTAGCGGGGCAGACCATTGGGGGCTACACCTTC
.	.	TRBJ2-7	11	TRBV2	CASSPVYEQYF	TGTGCCAGCAGTCCAGTCTACGAGCAGTACTTC
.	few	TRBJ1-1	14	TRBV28	CASSSTGRRTEAFF	TGTGCCAGCAGTTCCACAGGGAGGCGCACTGAAGCTTTCTTT
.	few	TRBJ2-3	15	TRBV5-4	CASSLSGTSTDTQYF	TGTGCCAGCAGCTTGTCAGGGACTAGCACAGATACGCAGTATTTT
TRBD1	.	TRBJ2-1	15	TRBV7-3	CASSSGQGTYNEQFF	TGTGCCAGCAGCTCGGGACAGGGGACTTACAATGAGCAGTTCTTC
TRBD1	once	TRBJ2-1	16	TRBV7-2	CASSLQGQGLNNEQFF	TGTGCCAGCAGCTTACAGGGACAGGGCCTAAACAATGAGCAGTTCTTC
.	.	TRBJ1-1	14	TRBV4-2	CASSLPRGTNRAFF	TGTGCCAGCAGCCTTCCACGGGGGACGAACCGGGCTTTCTTT
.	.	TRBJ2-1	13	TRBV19	CASSKGDDNEQFF	TGTGCCAGTAGTAAAGGGGATGACAATGAGCAGTTCTTC
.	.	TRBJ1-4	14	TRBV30	CAWSVRGTNEKLFF	TGTGCCTGGAGTGTACGTGGAACTAATGAAAAACTGTTTTTT
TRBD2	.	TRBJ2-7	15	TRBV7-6	CASSRSGRDAYEQYF	TGTGCCAGCAGCCGGAGCGGGAGGGACGCCTACGAGCAGTACTTC
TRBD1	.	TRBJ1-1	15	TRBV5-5	CASSLGPGGGTEAFF	TGTGCCAGCAGCTTGGGGCCAGGGGGAGGGACTGAAGCTTTCTTT
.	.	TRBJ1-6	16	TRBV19	CASSITRDMVNSPLHF	TGTGCCAGTAGCATTACTCGGGACATGGTTAATTCACCCCTCCACTTT
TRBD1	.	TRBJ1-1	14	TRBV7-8	CASSLKQGAIEAFF	TGTGCCAGCAGCTTAAAACAGGGGGCAATCGAAGCTTTCTTT
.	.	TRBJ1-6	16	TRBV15	CATSPRSRARNSPLHF	TGTGCCACCAGCCCGCGATCCCGGGCCCGTAATTCACCCCTCCACTTT
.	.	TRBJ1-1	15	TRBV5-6	CASSLGPRGNTEAFF	TGTGCCAGCAGCTTGGGCCCCCGGGGGAACACTGAAGCTTTCTTT
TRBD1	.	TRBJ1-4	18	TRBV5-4	CASSLAPGQAGTNEKLFF	TGTGCCAGCAGCTTGGCCCCTGGACAGGCCGGAACTAATGAAAAACTGTTTTTT
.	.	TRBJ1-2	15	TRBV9	CASSVEVGGDDGYTF	TGTGCCAGCAGCGTAGAGGTAGGGGGGGACGATGGCTACACCTTC
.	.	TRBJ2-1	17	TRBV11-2	CASSLARDPSSYNEQFF	TGTGCCAGCAGCTTAGCCCGGGACCCGAGCTCCTACAATGAGCAGTTCTTC
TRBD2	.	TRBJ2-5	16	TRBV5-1	CASSPGLAGPQETQYF	TGCGCCAGCAGCCCGGGACTAGCGGGGCCCCAAGAGACCCAGTACTTC
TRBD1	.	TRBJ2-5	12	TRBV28	CASSLDRGTQYF	TGTGCCAGCAGTTTGGACAGGGGGACCCAGTACTTC
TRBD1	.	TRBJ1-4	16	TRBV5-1	CASSLAVGTGGEKLFF	TGCGCCAGCAGCTTGGCCGTCGGGACAGGGGGTGAAAAACTGTTTTTT
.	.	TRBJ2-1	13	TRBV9	CASSSDSYNEQFF	TGTGCCAGCAGCTCGGACTCCTACAATGAGCAGTTCTTC
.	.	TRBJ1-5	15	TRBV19	CASSIDDSGNQPQHF	TGTGCCAGTAGTATAGATGACAGCGGTAATCAGCCCCAGCATTTT